What follows describes a single T cell receptor (beta chain). The antigen is undetermined. These data belong to a study of cytotoxic CD8 clonotypes in ibrutinib-treated CLL. Study background: Within the patient group, about ten were relapsed/refractory and approximately 15 treatment-naive, and 17 were IGHV unmutated. After a median roughly 12 months on treatment (6 to 36), response samples were drawn. Overall study findings and caveats: Higher clonality was seen at ibrutinib response and a return toward baseline at progression.

Assay used: immunoSEQ multiplex PCR; TCRdb lists only in-frame clones, some missing. The repertoire holds 300,000 to 350,000 clones, with 70% to 80% as singletons. The CDR3 spans 12 residues. V lost 0 bases, J lost 6 bases, and 7 bases lay in between. The V gene's germline CDR1 is SGHDT and CDR2 YYEEEE. Sequenced material: PBMCs, taken before ibrutinib treatment. The chain links TRBV5-6 to TRBJ2-7; D gene uncertain. This receptor was taken from a human donor with chronic lymphocytic leukemia. Written as DNA, the CDR3 is TGTGCCAGCAGCTTGGGGCATATCGAGCAGTACTTC. Amino acid sequence: CASSLGHIEQYF.